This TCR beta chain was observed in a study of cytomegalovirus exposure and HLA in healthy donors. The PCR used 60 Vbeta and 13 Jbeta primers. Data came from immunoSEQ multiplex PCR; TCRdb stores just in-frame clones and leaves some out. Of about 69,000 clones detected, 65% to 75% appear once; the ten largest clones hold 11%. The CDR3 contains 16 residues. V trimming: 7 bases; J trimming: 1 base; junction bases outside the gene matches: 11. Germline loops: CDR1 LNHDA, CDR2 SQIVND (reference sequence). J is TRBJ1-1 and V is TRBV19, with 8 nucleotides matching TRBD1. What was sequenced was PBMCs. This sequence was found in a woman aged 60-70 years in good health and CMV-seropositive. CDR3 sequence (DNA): TGTGCCAGTACTTCTAGAAGGGGGACAGGGAACACTGAAGCTTTCTTT. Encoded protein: CASTSRRGTGNTEAFF.